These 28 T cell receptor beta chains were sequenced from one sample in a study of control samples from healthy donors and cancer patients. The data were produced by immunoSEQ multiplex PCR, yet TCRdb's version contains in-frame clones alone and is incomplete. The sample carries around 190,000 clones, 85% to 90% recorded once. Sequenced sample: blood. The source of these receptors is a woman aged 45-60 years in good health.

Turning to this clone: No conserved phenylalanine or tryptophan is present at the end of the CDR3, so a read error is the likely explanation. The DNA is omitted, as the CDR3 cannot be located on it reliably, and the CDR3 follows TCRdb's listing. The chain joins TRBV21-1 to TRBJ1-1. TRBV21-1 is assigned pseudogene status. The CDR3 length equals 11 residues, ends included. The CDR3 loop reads CASSNSTEGPA.

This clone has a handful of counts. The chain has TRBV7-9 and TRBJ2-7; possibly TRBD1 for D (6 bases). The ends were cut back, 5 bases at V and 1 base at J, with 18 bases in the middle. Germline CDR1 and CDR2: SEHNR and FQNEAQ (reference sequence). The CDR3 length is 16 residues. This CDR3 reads CASSLLGTPWSYEQYF. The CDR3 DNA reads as TGTGCCAGCAGCCTACTGGGGACACCCTGGTCCTACGAGCAGTACTTC.

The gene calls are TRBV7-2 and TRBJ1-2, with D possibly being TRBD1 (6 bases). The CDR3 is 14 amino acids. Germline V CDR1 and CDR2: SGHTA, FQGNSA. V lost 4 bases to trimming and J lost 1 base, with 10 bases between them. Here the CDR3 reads CASSSDSFNYGYTF. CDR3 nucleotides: TGTGCCAGCAGCTCGGACAGTTTTAACTATGGCTACACCTTC.

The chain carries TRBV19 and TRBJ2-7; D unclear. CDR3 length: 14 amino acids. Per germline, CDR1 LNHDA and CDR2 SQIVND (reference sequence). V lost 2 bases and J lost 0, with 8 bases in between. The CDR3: CASSINTHSYEQYF. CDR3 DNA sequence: TGTGCCAGTAGTATAAACACCCACTCCTACGAGCAGTACTTC.

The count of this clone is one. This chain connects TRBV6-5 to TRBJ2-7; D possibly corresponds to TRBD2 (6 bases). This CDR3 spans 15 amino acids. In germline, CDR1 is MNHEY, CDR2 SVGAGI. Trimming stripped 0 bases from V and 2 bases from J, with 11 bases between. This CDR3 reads CASSYSWPGAYEQYF. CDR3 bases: TGTGCCAGCAGTTACTCGTGGCCGGGGGCCTACGAGCAGTACTTC.

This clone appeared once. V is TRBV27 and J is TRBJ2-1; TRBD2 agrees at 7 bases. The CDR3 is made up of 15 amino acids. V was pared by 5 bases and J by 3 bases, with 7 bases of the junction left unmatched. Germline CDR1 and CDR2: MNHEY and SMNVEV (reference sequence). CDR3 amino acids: CASSPLTGGYNEQFF. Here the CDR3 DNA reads TGTGCCAGCAGTCCCCTCACGGGAGGCTACAATGAGCAGTTCTTC.

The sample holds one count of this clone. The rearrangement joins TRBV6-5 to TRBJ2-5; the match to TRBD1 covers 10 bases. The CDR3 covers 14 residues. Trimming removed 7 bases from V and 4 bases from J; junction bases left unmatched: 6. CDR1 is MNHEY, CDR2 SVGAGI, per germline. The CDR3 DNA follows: TGTGCCAGCACCATGACAGGGGGCTTAGAGACCCAGTACTTC. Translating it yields CASTMTGGLETQYF.

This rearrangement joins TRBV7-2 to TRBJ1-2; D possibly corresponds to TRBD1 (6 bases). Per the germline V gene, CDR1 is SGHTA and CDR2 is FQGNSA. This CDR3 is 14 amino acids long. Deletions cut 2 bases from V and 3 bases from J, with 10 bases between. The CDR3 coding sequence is TGTGCCAGCAGCTTACTGTCAGGGGACTATGGCTACACCTTC. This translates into CASSLLSGDYGYTF.

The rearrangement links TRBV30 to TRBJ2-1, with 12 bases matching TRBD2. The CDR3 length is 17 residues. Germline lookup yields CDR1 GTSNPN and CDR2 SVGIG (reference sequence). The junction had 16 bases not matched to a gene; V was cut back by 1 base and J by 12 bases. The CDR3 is CAWSAGLAGLGAAGQFF. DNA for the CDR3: TGTGCCTGGAGTGCCGGACTAGCGGGATTAGGCGCGGCCGGGCAGTTCTTC. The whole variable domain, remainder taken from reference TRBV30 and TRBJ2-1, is SQTIHQWPATLVQPVGSPLSLECTVEGTSNPNLYWYRQAAGRGLQLLFYSVGIGQISSEVPQNLSASRPQDRQFILSSKKLLLSDSGFYLCAWSAGLAGLGAAGQFFGPGTRLTVL.

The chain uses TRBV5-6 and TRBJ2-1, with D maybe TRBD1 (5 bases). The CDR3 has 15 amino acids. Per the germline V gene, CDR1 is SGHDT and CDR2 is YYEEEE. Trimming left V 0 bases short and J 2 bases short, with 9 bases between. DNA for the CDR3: TGTGCCAGCAGCTTGGAGGGGCAGGCCTACAATGAGCAGTTCTTC. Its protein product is CASSLEGQAYNEQFF. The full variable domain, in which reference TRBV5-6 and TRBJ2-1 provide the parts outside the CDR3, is DAGVTQSPTHLIKTRGQQVTLRCSPKSGHDTVSWYQQALGQGPQFIFQYYEEEERQRGNFPDRFSGHQFPNYSSELNVNALLLGDSALYLCASSLEGQAYNEQFFGPGTRLTVL.

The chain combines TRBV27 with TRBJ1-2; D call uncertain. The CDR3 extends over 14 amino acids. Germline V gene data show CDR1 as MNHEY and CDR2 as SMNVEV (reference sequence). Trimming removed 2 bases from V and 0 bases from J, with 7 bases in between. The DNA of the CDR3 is TGTGCCAGCAGTTTAAGGGCAGCTAACTATGGCTACACCTTC. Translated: CASSLRAANYGYTF.

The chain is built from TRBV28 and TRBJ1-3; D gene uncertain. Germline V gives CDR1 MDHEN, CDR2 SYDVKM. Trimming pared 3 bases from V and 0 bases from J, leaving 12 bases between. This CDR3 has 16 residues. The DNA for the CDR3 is TGTGCCAGCAGTTTTGCCTCCGTACACTCTGGAAACACCATATATTTT. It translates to CASSFASVHSGNTIYF.

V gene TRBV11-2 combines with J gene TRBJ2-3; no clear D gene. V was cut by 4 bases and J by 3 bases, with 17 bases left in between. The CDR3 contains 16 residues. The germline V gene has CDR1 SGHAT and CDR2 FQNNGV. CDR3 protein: CASSYGPLPLTDTQYF. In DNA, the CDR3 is TGTGCCAGCAGCTATGGACCCCTTCCCCTAACAGATACGCAGTATTTT.

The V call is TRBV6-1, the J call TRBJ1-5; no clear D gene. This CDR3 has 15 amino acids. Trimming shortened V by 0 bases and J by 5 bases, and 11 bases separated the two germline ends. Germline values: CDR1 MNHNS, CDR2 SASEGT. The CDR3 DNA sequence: TGTGCCAGCAGTGAAGCGCAGGCGGGATATCAGCCCCAGCATTTT. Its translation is CASSEAQAGYQPQHF.

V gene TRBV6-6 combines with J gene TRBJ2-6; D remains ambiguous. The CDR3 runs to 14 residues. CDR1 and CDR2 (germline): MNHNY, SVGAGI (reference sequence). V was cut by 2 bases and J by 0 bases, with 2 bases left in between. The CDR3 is CASSYSSGANVLTF. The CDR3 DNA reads TGTGCCAGCAGTTACAGCTCTGGGGCCAACGTCCTGACTTTC.

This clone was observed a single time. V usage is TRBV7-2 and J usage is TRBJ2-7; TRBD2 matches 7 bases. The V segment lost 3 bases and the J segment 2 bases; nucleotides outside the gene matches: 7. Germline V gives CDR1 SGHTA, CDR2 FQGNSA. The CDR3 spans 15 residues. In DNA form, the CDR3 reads TGTGCCAGCAGCTTCGGCGGGAGTGCCGCCTACGAGCAGTACTTC. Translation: CASSFGGSAAYEQYF.

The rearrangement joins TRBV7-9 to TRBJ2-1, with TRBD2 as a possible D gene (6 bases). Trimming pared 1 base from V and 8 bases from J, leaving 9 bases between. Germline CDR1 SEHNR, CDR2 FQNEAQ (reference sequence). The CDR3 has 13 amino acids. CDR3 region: CASSLGGVDEQFF. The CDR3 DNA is TGTGCCAGCAGCTTAGGCGGGGTCGATGAGCAGTTCTTC. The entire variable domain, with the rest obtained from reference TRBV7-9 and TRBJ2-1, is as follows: DTGVSQNPRHKITKRGQNVTFRCDPISEHNRLYWYRQTLGQGPEFLTYFQNEAQLEKSRLLSDRFSAERPKGSFSTLEIQRTEQGDSAMYLCASSLGGVDEQFFGPGTRLTVL.

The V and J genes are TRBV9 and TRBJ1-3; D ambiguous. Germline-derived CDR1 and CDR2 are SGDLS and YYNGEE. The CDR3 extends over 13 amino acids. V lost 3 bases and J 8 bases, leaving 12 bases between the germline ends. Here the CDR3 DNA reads TGTGCCAGCAGCGGTCCAACCAGAGACACCATATATTTT. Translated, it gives CASSGPTRDTIYF.

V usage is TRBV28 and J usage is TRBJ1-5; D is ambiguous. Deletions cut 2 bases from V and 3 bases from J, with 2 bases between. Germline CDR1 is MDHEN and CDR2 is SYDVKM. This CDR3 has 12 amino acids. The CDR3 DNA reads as TGTGCCAGCAGTTTAGCCAATCAGCCCCAGCATTTT. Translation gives CASSLANQPQHF.

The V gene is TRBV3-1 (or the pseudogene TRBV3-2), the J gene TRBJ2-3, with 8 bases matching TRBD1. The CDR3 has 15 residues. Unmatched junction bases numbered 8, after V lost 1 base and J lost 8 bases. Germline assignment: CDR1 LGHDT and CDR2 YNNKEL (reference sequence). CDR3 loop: CASSQVGQGKSTQYF. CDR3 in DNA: TGTGCCAGCAGCCAAGTTGGACAGGGAAAAAGTACGCAGTATTTT.

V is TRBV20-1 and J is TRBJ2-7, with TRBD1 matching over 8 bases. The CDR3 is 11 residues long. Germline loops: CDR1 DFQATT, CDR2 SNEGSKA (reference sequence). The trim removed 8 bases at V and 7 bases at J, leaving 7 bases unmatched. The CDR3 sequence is CSSPDRVEQYF. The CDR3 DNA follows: TGCAGTTCCCCGGACAGGGTTGAGCAGTACTTC.

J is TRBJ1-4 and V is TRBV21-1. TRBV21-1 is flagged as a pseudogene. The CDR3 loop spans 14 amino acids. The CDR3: CASTPRGQGEKLFF. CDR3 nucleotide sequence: TGTGCCAGTACCCCGCGGGGGCAGGGTGAAAAACTGTTTTTT.

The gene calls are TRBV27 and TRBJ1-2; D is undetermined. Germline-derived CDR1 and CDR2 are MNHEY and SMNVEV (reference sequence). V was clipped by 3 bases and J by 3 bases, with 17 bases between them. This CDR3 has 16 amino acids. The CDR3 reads CASSFVLGQSYYGYTF. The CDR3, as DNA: TGTGCCAGCAGTTTCGTGCTAGGGCAGAGCTACTATGGCTACACCTTC.

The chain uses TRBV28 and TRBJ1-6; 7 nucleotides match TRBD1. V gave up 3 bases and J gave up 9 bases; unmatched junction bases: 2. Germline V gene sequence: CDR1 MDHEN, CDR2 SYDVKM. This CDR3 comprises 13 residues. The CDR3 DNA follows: TGTGCCAGCAGTTTTGACAGGGCTTCACCCCTCCACTTT. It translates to CASSFDRASPLHF.

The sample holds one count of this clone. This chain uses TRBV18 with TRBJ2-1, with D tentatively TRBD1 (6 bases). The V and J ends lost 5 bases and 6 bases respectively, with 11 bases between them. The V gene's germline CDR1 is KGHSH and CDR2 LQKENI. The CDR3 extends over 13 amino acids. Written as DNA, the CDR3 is TGTGCCAGCTCAACAGGGACCCTCAATGAGCAGTTCTTC. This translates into CASSTGTLNEQFF.

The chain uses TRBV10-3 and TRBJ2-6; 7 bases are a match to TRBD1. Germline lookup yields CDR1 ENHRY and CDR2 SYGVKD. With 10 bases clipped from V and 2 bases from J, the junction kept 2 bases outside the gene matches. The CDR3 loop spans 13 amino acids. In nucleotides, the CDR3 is TGTGCCACAACAGGGGCTGGGGCCAACGTCCTGACTTTC. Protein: CATTGAGANVLTF.

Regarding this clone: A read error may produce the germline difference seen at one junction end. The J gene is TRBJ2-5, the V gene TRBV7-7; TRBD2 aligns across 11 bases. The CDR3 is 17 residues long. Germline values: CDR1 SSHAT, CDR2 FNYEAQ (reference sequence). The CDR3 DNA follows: TGTGCTAGCAGCTTGGGGCTAGCGGGAGGCGGTGGGGAGACCCAGTACTTC. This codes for CASSLGLAGGGGETQYF.

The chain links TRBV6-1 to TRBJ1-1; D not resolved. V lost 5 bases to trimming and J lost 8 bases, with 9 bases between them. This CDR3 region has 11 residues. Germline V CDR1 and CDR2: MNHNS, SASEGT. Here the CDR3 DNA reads TGTGCCAGCAGTTCGGGGATCGAAGCTTTCTTT. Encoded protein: CASSSGIEAFF.